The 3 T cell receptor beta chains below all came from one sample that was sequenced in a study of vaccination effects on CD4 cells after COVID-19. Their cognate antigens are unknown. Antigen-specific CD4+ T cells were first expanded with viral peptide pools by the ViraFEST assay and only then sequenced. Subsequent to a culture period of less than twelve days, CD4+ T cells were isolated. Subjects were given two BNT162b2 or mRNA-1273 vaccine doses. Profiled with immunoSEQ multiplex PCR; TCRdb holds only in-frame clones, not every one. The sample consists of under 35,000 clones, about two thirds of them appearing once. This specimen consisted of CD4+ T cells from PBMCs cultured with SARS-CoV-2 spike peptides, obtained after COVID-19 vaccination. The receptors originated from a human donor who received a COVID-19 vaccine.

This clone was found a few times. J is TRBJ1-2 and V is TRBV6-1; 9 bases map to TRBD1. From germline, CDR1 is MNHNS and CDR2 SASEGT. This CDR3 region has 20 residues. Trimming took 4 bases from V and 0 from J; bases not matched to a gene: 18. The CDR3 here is CASSGWWEQGAKRANYGYTF. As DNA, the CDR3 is TGTGCCAGCAGTGGGTGGTGGGAACAGGGGGCAAAGCGAGCTAACTATGGCTACACCTTC.

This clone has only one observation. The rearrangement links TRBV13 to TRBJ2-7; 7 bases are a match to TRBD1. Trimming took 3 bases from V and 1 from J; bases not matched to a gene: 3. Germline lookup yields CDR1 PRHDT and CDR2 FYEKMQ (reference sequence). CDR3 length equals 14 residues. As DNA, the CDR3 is TGTGCCAGCAGCTTCCAACAGGGGTCCTACGAGCAGTACTTC. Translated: CASSFQQGSYEQYF.

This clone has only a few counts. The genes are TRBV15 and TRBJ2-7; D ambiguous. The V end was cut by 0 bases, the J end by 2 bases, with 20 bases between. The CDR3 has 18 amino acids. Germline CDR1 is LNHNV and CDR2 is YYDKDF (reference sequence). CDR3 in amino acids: CATSRESLQTIGPYEQYF. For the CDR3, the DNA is TGTGCCACCAGCAGAGAGTCCCTCCAAACGATAGGACCCTACGAGCAGTACTTC. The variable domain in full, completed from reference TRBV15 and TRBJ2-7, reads DAMVIQNPRYQVTQFGKPVTLSCSQTLNHNVMYWYQQKSSQAPKLLFHYYDKDFNNEADTPDNFQSRRPNTSFCFLDIRSPGLGDTAMYLCATSRESLQTIGPYEQYFGPGTRLTVT.